These T cell receptor beta chains were read from a single sample in a study of CD8 T cells in ankylosing spondylitis. One entry per CDR3 protein, called by TCRdb with MiXCR from the 5' RACE reads. The sample includes around 130,000 distinct CDR3 sequences, about a tenth of them seen just once. Source material: blood, either unsorted or a sorted T cell fraction (not recorded which). These receptors came from a male donor with ankylosing spondylitis or in good health (not recorded which). Each CDR3 is given with its conserved first and last residue. D genes are given only for firm matches. For some rows the clone size is stated as once, few or many, or as a class when expanded; others skip it.

TRBD2	TRBV7-2	TRBJ2-3	many	TGTGCCAGCAGCTTCGGCGGGAGGGCCCCAGATACGCAGTATTTT	CASSFGGRAPDTQYF
-	TRBV5-1	TRBJ2-7	few	TGCGCCAGCAGCTTGGATAGGGGGGGTTACGAGCAGTACTTC	CASSLDRGGYEQYF
TRBD2	TRBV11-2	TRBJ2-3	many	TGTGCCAGCAGCTCCAGGACTAGCGGGAGGGCCGGGACAGATACGCAGTATTTT	CASSSRTSGRAGTDTQYF
TRBD2	TRBV7-2	TRBJ2-2	-	TGTGCCAGCAGCGTGACTAGCCGCACCGGGGAGCTGTTTTTT	CASSVTSRTGELFF
TRBD2	TRBV24-1	TRBJ2-1	many	TGTGCCACCAGTGATTTCCGGGGGGGGCTTCCGAGTGAGCAGTTCTTC	CATSDFRGGLPSEQFF
-	TRBV24-1	TRBJ2-2	many	TGTGCCACCAGTGATGCAGGGCCCGGGGAGCTGTTTTTT	CATSDAGPGELFF
-	TRBV27	TRBJ2-7	many	TGTGCCAGCAGTTCTTTAGCGGACATCCTATACGAGCAGTACTTC	CASSSLADILYEQYF
TRBD2	TRBV29-1	TRBJ2-5	many	TGCAGCGTTGAAGATCTTGGGGGAGGGTCAGAGACCCAGTACTTC	CSVEDLGGGSETQYF
TRBD1	TRBV4-2	TRBJ1-6	few	TGTGCCAGCAGCCAAGGGATAGACAGGGAGAATTCACCCCTCCACTTT	CASSQGIDRENSPLHF
-	TRBV6-5	TRBJ2-1	many	TGTGCCAGCAGTACCTTCAATGAGCAGTTCTTC	CASSTFNEQFF
TRBD2	TRBV6-1	TRBJ2-1	-	TGTGCCAGCACCGGGACTAGCGGGAGGGTTTTTGGTGAGCAGTTCTTC	CASTGTSGRVFGEQFF
-	TRBV7-2	TRBJ1-2	many	TGTGCCAGCAGCTTAGAGGTGGCGGTGAGAGGCTATGGCTACACCTTC	CASSLEVAVRGYGYTF
-	TRBV20-1	TRBJ2-1	many	TGCAGTGCATCGGGCGATGAGCAGTTCTTC	CSASGDEQFF
-	TRBV12-3/TRBV12-4	TRBJ2-1	many	TGTGCCAGCAGCCGACTCAATGAGCAGTTCTTC	CASSRLNEQFF
-	TRBV5-1	TRBJ2-1	few	TGCGCCAGCAGCCGCCTTAGTAGTGAGCAGTTCTTC	CASSRLSSEQFF
-	TRBV5-1	TRBJ2-3	many	TGCGCCAGCAGCTTGAACCCCGTGGGTAGGGATACGCAGTATTTT	CASSLNPVGRDTQYF
-	TRBV7-8	TRBJ2-3	many	TGTGCCAGCAGCTTAGCTAGGATAAAAGATACGCAGTATTTT	CASSLARIKDTQYF
-	TRBV3-1	TRBJ2-2	many	TGTGCCAGCAGAGAGGGACCCGGGGAGCTGTTTTTT	CASREGPGELFF
-	TRBV7-3	TRBJ2-7	-	TGTGCCAGCAGCTTAAAAGGTTTGGACAGAGGATACGAGCAGTACTTC	CASSLKGLDRGYEQYF
TRBD2	TRBV20-1	TRBJ2-1	many	TGCAGTGCTAGGAACGGTTTGGCGGGAGGAGGTAATGAGCAGTTCTTC	CSARNGLAGGGNEQFF
-	TRBV7-9	TRBJ2-7	few	TGTGCCAGCAGCTTAGGTGGGGACGAGCAGTACTTC	CASSLGGDEQYF
TRBD2	TRBV5-1	TRBJ2-2	few	TGCGCCAGCAGCTCGCTAGCGGTGAACACCGGGGAGCTGTTTTTT	CASSSLAVNTGELFF
TRBD2	TRBV20-1	TRBJ2-1	many	TGCAGTGCTACCCTACTTAGCGGGAACTCCTACAATGAGCAGTTCTTC	CSATLLSGNSYNEQFF
TRBD2	TRBV12-3/TRBV12-4	TRBJ2-2	many	TGTGCCAGCAGTCTGACTAGCGGGAGACCCGGGGAGCTGTTTTTT	CASSLTSGRPGELFF
-	TRBV12-3/TRBV12-4	TRBJ1-6	many	TGTGCCAGCAGTTTATGGGGTAGTAATTCACCCCTCCACTTT	CASSLWGSNSPLHF
-	TRBV12-3/TRBV12-4	TRBJ1-5	few	TGTGCCAGCAGTTTTAGCGTTGGCGCTCCTGGTTTGCATCAGCCCCAGCATTTT	CASSFSVGAPGLHQPQHF
-	TRBV12-3/TRBV12-4	TRBJ2-1	many	TGTGCCAGCAGTTCTACCAAAGTCCAGTTCTTC	CASSSTKVQFF
-	TRBV7-9	TRBJ2-5	many	TGTGCCAGCGAACAAGAGACCCAGTACTTC	CASEQETQYF
-	TRBV29-1	TRBJ2-7	few	TGCAGCGTTGAAGATGGGCAGCCATACGAGCAGTACTTC	CSVEDGQPYEQYF
TRBD1	TRBV30	TRBJ2-7	-	TGTGCCTGGTCCAGGAAAGGGACAGGGGCCTACGAGCAGTACTTC	CAWSRKGTGAYEQYF
TRBD1	TRBV5-1	TRBJ2-7	many	TGCGCCAGTAGACAGGGTGCCTACGAGCAGTACTTC	CASRQGAYEQYF
-	TRBV27	TRBJ2-7	-	TGTGCCAGCGGACCCTTGGGGGGGCAGTACTTC	CASGPLGGQYF
-	TRBV12-3/TRBV12-4	TRBJ1-2	many	TGTGCCAGCAGCGGGGGGCGGAACTATGGCTACACCTTC	CASSGGRNYGYTF
TRBD1	TRBV10-3	TRBJ2-1	few	TGTGCCATCAGTGGACAGGGGTTTTCGGTCGATGAGCAGTTCTTC	CAISGQGFSVDEQFF
TRBD1	TRBV12-3/TRBV12-4	TRBJ1-5	many	TGTGCCAGCAGTTTGAGACAGGGGAGCAATCAGCCCCAGCATTTT	CASSLRQGSNQPQHF
TRBD1	TRBV12-3/TRBV12-4	TRBJ2-4	many	TGTGCCAGCAGTCAGGGACAGTCGGGCCTCATTCAGTACTTC	CASSQGQSGLIQYF
TRBD2	TRBV5-6	TRBJ2-1	many	TGTGCCAGCAGACGGACTAGCGGGGCATACAATGAGCAGTTCTTC	CASRRTSGAYNEQFF
TRBD1	TRBV7-2	TRBJ1-5	many	TGTGCCAGCAGCCCAGGACAGGGTAATCAGCCCCAGCATTTT	CASSPGQGNQPQHF
-	TRBV5-1	TRBJ2-6	many	TGCGCCAGCACCCCTGTAGGCGCTGGGGCCAACGTCCTGACTTTC	CASTPVGAGANVLTF
-	TRBV7-3	TRBJ1-5	many	TGTGCCAGCAGCCTAGACATGAATCAGCCCCAGCATTTT	CASSLDMNQPQHF
-	TRBV29-1	TRBJ1-1	few	TGCAGCGTTGAAGAAGGCGTGAACACTGAAGCTTTCTTT	CSVEEGVNTEAFF
TRBD2	TRBV20-1	TRBJ2-1	many	TGCAGTGCTAGGGGGACTAGCGAAGCCTACAATGAGCAGTTCTTC	CSARGTSEAYNEQFF
-	TRBV29-1	TRBJ1-3	-	TGCAGCGTTGAAGCTAGGTTTGGCGTATATTTT	CSVEARFGVYF
-	TRBV15	TRBJ2-7	many	TGTGCCACCAGCAGAGGTCGGAACTCCTACGAGCAGTACTTC	CATSRGRNSYEQYF
-	TRBV5-1	TRBJ2-7	-	TGCGCCAGCAGCTTGGTAGACGGCTTATACGAGCAGTACTTC	CASSLVDGLYEQYF
-	TRBV7-2	TRBJ2-1	many	TGTGCCAGCAGTCCCGTTTCACAGGGTTACAATGAGCAGTTCTTC	CASSPVSQGYNEQFF
-	TRBV20-1	TRBJ2-1	few	TGCAGTCCGGGGGTCGGAGCGTGGAATGAGCAGTTCTTC	CSPGVGAWNEQFF
TRBD2	TRBV5-5	TRBJ2-7	many	TGTGCCAGCAGCTTGGGACTAGCGGTCTACGAGCAGTACTTC	CASSLGLAVYEQYF
-	TRBV27	TRBJ1-4	many	TGTGCCAGCAGACCCACGACGAGGGCGAAACTGTTTTTT	CASRPTTRAKLFF
-	TRBV12-3/TRBV12-4	TRBJ2-2	few	TGTGCCAGCAGCTCCTATTTGGGGGGTATCGGGGAGCTGTTTTTT	CASSSYLGGIGELFF
-	TRBV5-1	TRBJ2-5	many	TGCGCCAGCAGCTCCGGTCCACAAGAGACCCAGTACTTC	CASSSGPQETQYF